This is a list of T cell receptor beta chains from one sample in a study of cytomegalovirus exposure and HLA in healthy donors. Clones were sequenced by immunoSEQ multiplex PCR, and TCRdb holds only the in-frame ones, with some missing. The repertoire consists of about 120,000 clones, with roughly 80% occurring once and the leading ten covering 2.5% to 3.5%. Sequenced material: PBMCs. Receptors originate from a young woman in good health and CMV-seropositive. The conserved cysteine and the conserved F or W are not part of the CDR3 here. A D gene is named only where the DNA matches it firmly.

v_gene,d_gene,CDR3aa
TRBV2,TRBD2,ASSEFSTSGGSETQY
TRBV6-1,TRBD1,ASSDARGQDLSYEQY
TRBV5-1,-,ASSPGLGSITDTQY
TRBV10-3,TRBD2,AISESSAGGLNEQF
TRBV7-9,-,ASSSRGNTEAF
TRBV5-1,-,ASSLGTIENSPLH
TRBV29-1,-,SVEDRTGFSYEQY
TRBV27,TRBD1,ASSLRGQGRRSNTGELF
TRBV10-3,TRBD1,AISEGRQGEEKLF
TRBV18,-,ASSEDMNTEAF
TRBV9,-,ASSEGGGPWAGELF
TRBV5-4,-,ASSLVGGGPDEQF
TRBV19,TRBD1,ASSIRDRGLGNEQF
TRBV5-1,-,ASSLAQGNDEQF
TRBV7-3,-,ASSLTGGSTDTQY
TRBV7-3,TRBD2,ASSPSGGSSYNEQF
TRBV6-1,-,ASSEVGRGNQPQH
TRBV28,TRBD2,ASTRGDRYNEQF
TRBV6-5,TRBD1,ASKGTGTGTNEQY
TRBV5-4,-,ASSLRGGRGYTDTQY
TRBV10-3,TRBD1,AISESRTGAYEQY
TRBV5-5,-,ASSLVGWIPYNEQF
TRBV6-1,-,ASSEGQGEAF
TRBV5-6,TRBD1,ASSLGQGFQPQH
TRBV27,-,ASSLARGNTEAF
TRBV5-1,-,ASSLDRVGAF
TRBV11-2,TRBD1,ASSRPGQGLETQY
TRBV19,-,ASSIDRYQPQH
TRBV4-2,-,ASSRTQGNEQY
TRBV4-3,-,ASSQDLAGSASYNEQF